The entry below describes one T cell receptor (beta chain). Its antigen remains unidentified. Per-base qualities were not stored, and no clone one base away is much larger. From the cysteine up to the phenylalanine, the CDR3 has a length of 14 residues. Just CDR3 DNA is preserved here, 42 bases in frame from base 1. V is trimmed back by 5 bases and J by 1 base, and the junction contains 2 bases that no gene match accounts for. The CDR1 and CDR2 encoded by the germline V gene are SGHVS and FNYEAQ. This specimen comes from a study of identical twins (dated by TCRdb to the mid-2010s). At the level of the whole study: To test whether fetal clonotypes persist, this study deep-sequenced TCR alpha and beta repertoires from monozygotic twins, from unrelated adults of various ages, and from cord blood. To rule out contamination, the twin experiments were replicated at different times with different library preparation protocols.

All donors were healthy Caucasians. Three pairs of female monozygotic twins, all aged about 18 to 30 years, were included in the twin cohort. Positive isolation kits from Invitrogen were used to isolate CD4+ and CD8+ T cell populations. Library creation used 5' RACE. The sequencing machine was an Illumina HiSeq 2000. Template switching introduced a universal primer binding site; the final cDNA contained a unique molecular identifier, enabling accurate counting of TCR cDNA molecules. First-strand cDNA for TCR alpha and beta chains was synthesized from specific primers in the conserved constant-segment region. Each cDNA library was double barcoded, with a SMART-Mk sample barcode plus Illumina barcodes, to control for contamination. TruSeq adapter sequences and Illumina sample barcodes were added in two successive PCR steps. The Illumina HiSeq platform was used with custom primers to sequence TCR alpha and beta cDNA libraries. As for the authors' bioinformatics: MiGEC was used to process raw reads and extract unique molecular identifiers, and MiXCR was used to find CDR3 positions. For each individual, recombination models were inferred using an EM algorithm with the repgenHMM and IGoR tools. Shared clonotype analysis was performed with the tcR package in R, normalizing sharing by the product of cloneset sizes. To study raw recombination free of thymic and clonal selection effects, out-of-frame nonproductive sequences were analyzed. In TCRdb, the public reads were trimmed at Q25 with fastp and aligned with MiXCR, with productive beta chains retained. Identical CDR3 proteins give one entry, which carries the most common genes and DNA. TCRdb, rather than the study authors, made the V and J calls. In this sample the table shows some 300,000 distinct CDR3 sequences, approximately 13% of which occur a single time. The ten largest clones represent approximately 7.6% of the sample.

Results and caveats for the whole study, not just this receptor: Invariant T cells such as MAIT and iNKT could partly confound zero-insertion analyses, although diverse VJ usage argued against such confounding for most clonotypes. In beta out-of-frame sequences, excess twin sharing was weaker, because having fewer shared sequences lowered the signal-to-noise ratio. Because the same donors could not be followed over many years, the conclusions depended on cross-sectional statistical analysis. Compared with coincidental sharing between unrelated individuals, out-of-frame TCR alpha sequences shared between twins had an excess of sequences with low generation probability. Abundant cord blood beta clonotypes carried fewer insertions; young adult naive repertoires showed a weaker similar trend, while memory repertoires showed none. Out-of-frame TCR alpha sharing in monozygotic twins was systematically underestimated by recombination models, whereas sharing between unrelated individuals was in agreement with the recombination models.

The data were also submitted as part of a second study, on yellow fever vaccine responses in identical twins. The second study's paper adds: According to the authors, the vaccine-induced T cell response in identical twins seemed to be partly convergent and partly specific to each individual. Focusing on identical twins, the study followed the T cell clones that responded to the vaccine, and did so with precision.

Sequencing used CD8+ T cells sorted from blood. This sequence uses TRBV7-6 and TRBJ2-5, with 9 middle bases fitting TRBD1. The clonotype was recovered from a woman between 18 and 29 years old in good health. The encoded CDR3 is CASSGDRAQETQYF. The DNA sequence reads TGTGCCAGCAGCGGGGACAGGGCCCAAGAGACCCAGTACTTC.